This TCR beta chain derives from a study of OX40 agonist ivuxolimab in advanced cancers. Whole-study findings and limits: Compared with CD4+, CD8+ T cells on average had more expanded clones.

This CDR3 is 13 amino acids long. Germline CDR1 is MNHNS and CDR2 is SASEGT. Trimming stripped 8 bases from V and 10 bases from J, with 20 bases between. As to this clone: The antigen remains unidentified.

Clones were read by immunoSEQ multiplex PCR, and TCRdb kept only the in-frame ones, dropping some. The sample has roughly 99,000 clones; approximately 90% are singletons. The receptor comes from an adult with an advanced solid tumor such as melanoma, head and neck, liver or kidney cancer. V gene TRBV6-1 combines with J gene TRBJ1-1; D is perhaps TRBD1 (5 bases). The sample here was CD4+ or CD8+ T cells sorted from blood, taken in a trial of the OX40 agonist ivuxolimab. CDR3 amino acids: CASGETGTQGAFF. CDR3 in DNA: TGTGCCAGCGGGGAGACCGGGACCCAAGGAGCTTTCTTT.